This T cell receptor beta chain came from a study of T cell repertoires in cytomegalovirus infection. Study-wide background: Recently identified HLA-C-restricted CMV epitopes were used, and well-studied HLA-B-restricted CMV epitopes were used as well. Based on public TCR beta signatures, there were indications of CMV infection and of a matching HLA type.

TCRdb processed the reads anew with MiXCR; each CDR3 protein has one entry. The sample includes about 920,000 distinct CDR3 sequences, around 29% of them seen just once. Germline assignment: CDR1 MNHEY and CDR2 SVGEGT. There are 13 residues in the CDR3. V was shortened by 8 bases and J by 2 bases, with 12 bases between the two germline ends. Findings and caveats of the study: Identification of carriers of CMV plus the relevant HLA was performed using cumulative public TCR beta family frequency.

Details on this clonotype: Its specificity is unknown.

The receptor was derived from a human donor in good health (CMV status not recorded). Some clones in this sample may be carry-over from other donors' samples. The specimen comprised cultured CD8+ T cells from PBMCs, sampled from culture after CMV antigen stimulation. The V and J genes are TRBV6-2 or TRBV6-3 and TRBJ2-5; D uncertain. The CDR3, as DNA: TGTGCCAGCGTTAATAACCTGCAAGAGACCCAGTACTTC. It encodes CASVNNLQETQYF.